This T cell receptor beta chain came from a study of cytomegalovirus exposure and HLA in healthy donors. PCR was performed using 60 Vbeta and 13 Jbeta primers. Only in-frame clones appear in the TCRdb table, and some are missing; sequencing was by immunoSEQ multiplex PCR. In the table there are roughly 170,000 clones, approximately 80% of which are singletons. On this clone itself: What it binds is unknown.

Study results and limitations: The productive fraction for most TCR beta V segments was about 90% or about 30% in an earlier analysis.

With 5 bases clipped from V and 5 bases from J, the junction kept 10 bases outside the gene matches. The CDR3 is 16 amino acids. Germline V lookup: CDR1 SEHNR, CDR2 FQNEAQ (reference sequence). The rearrangement uses TRBV7-9 and TRBJ2-1; 9 bases agree with TRBD2. The origin of this receptor is a girl aged 2-10 years in good health and CMV-seropositive. The sample was PBMCs. CDR3 in DNA: TGTGCCAGCAGCCCCGCCCCGGGACTAGCAAACAATGAGCAGTTCTTC. It encodes CASSPAPGLANNEQFF.